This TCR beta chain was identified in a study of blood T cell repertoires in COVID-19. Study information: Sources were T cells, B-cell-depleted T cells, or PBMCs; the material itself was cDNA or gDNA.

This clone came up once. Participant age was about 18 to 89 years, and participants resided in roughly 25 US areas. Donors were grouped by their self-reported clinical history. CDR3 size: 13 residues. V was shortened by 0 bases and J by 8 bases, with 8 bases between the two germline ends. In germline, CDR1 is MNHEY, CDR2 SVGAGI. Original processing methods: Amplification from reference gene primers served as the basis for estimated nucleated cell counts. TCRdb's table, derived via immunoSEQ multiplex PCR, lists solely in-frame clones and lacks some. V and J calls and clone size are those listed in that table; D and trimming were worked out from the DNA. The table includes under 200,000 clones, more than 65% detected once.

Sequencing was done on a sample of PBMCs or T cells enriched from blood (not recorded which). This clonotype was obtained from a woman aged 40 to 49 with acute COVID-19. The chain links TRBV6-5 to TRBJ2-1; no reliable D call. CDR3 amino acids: CASSYSLGYEQFF. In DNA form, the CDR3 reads TGTGCCAGCAGTTACTCGCTTGGCTATGAGCAGTTCTTC.